The clone carrying this T cell receptor (beta chain) came up many times. The antigen is undetermined. The entry originates in a study of T cell repertoires in cytomegalovirus infection. The wider study: The public TCR beta signatures pointed to both CMV infection and matching HLA type.

Study findings and constraints: Carriers of CMV and the relevant HLA type were discriminated by public TCR beta frequency. In two of eight donors, the top clonotype was HLA-C-restricted CMV-specific.

The length of the CDR3 is 16 residues. V gave up 3 bases and J gave up 6 bases, with 18 bases separating them. Germline assignment: CDR1 SGHAT and CDR2 FQNNGV. TCRdb re-derived calls from the reads in MiXCR, one entry per CDR3 protein. The sample contains around 530,000 distinct CDR3 sequences, around a quarter of which appear only once. What was sequenced was PBMCs. The rearrangement links TRBV11-2 to TRBJ2-1, with D maybe TRBD2 (6 bases). The receptor's source is a human donor in good health (CMV status not recorded). Some clones in this sample may be carry-over from other donors' samples. The CDR3 reads CASSLGGASTPNEQFF. The CDR3 DNA reads as TGTGCCAGCAGCTTGGGCGGGGCGTCTACCCCCAATGAGCAGTTCTTC.